This T cell receptor (beta chain) was obtained from a study of blood T cell repertoires in COVID-19. Study-wide background: Collection of acute and convalescent COVID-19 samples took place in the United States, Italy and Spain. Nucleic acid was either cDNA or gDNA, and it came from T cells, B-cell-depleted T cells, or PBMCs.

The CDR3 sequence is 16 residues long. Germline V gene sequence: CDR1 SGHRS, CDR2 YFSETQ. Trimming took off 3 bases at V and 6 bases at J, with 22 bases between the two ends. Original analysis: Reference gene primer amplification yielded estimated nucleated cell counts. Libraries were prepared by immunoSEQ multiplex PCR; TCRdb keeps only in-frame clonotypes and omits some of them. The V and J calls and clone size come from that table; D and trimming were worked out from the DNA. The sample records about 220,000 clones, 75% to 85% being singletons. The sequence was collected from a human donor in a cohort sampled during active COVID-19. Input material: peripheral blood. The chain carries TRBV5-1 and TRBJ2-7; D may be TRBD2 (7 bases). In DNA, the CDR3 is TGCGCCAGCAGCTCTACCCATGTTGGGGGGGCAAGCGAGCAGTACTTC. This sequence encodes CASSSTHVGGASEQYF.